This T cell receptor beta chain was sequenced in a study of regulatory T cells in long-lasting Graves disease. Study background: Persistent Graves' disease meant over 5 years of antithyroid drugs with positive TSH receptor antibodies.

Germline V gene lookup returns CDR1 LNHDA and CDR2 SQIVND (reference sequence). V gave up 6 bases and J gave up 1 base; unmatched junction bases: 6. CDR3 size: 14 residues. The time point was: persistent/refractory GD, antithyroid drugs over 5 years with positive TRAb. From RNA extracted from PBMCs, the TCR library was made. In building TCR beta libraries, iRepertoire HTBI primers were used together with Arm-PCR of CDR3 regions. TCRdb itself ran the multiplex PCR reads through MiXCR, one entry per CDR3 protein. The table has 400,000 to 500,000 distinct CDR3 sequences, 22% seen once. The sequence was obtained from a female donor with Graves disease. Here the sequenced sample was peripheral blood mononuclear cells (PBMCs), taken when the disease was refractory, from a patient treated with antithyroid drugs. The J gene is TRBJ2-7, the V gene TRBV19, with 7 bases matching TRBD1. This CDR3 is CASRTRQGSYEQYF. The CDR3 bases are TGTGCCAGTAGAACAAGACAGGGTTCCTACGAGCAGTACTTC.